Detailed here is one T cell receptor beta chain. In Seattle, patients joined the study during active infection and were tracked longitudinally. The CDR3 spans 15 residues. The germline V and J ends were trimmed by 1 base and 4 bases, with 13 bases remaining between them. Germline lookup yields CDR1 LGHNA and CDR2 YNFKEQ. Per the original methods: Using reference gene primer amplification, nucleated cell counts were estimated. Assay used: immunoSEQ multiplex PCR; TCRdb lists only in-frame clones, some missing. The DNA gave D and trimming, while V, J and clone size come from that table. This sample carries approximately 120,000 clones, roughly 80% of them seen once, and the ten largest clones take about 5.5%. This sample was taken from a study of blood T cell repertoires in COVID-19. The overall study: COVID-19 samples from acute and convalescent phases originated in the United States, Italy and Spain. From T cells, B-cell-depleted T cells, or PBMCs came the material, which was cDNA or gDNA.

The chain combines TRBV4-2 with TRBJ1-2, with D unclear. Sequencing input: peripheral blood. The TCR originated in an elderly man with COVID-19, enrolled during active disease. The CDR3 region has the DNA TGTGCCAGCAGCCAAGGGCGGGGAGGAGGCTATGGCTACACCTTC. This codes for CASSQGRGGGYGYTF.